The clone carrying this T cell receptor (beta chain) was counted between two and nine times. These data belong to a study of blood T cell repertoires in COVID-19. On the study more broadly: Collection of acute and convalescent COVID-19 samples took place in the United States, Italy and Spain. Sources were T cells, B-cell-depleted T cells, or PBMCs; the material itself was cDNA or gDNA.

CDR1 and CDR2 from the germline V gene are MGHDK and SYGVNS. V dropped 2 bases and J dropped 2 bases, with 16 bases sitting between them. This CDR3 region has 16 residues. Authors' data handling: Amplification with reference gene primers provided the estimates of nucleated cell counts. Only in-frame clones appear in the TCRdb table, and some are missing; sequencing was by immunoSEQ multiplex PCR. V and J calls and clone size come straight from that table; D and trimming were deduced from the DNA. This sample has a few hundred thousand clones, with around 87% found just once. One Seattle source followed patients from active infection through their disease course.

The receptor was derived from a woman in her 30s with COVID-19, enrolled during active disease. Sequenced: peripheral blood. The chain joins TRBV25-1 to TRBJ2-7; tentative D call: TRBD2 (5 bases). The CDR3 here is CASSEKDGLKTYEQYF. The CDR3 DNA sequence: TGTGCCAGCAGTGAAAAAGACGGACTGAAAACCTACGAGCAGTACTTC.